This TCR beta chain was documented in a study of blood T cell repertoires in COVID-19. Sequencing was performed with immunoSEQ multiplex PCR; in TCRdb, only in-frame clones are kept and a portion is missing. The table shows 110,000 or so clones, with approximately 87% occurring only once. The germline V gene has CDR1 MNHEY and CDR2 SVGAGI. V was clipped by 6 bases and J by 0 bases; unmatched bases: 5. CDR3 length: 15 residues. The chain joins TRBV6-5 to TRBJ1-3; the match to TRBD1 covers 7 bases. The sequencing sample was made of peripheral blood. The source is a woman aged 45-65 years with acute or convalescent COVID-19. The CDR3 loop is CASRTGEFSGNTIYF. The CDR3, as DNA: TGTGCCAGCAGAACAGGGGAATTCTCTGGAAACACCATATATTTT.